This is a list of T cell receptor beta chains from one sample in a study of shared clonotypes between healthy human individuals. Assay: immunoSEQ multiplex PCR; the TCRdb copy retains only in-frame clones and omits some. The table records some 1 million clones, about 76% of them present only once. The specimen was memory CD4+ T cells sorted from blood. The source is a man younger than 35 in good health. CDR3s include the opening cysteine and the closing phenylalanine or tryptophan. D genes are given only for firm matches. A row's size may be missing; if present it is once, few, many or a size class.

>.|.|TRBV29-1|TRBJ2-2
TGCAGCGTTGGAGGGGGGCCCGGGGAGCTGTTTTTT
CSVGGGPGELFF
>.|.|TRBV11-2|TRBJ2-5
TGTGCCAGCAGCTTAGTGACCGGGACAAAACAAGAGACCCAGTACTTC
CASSLVTGTKQETQYF
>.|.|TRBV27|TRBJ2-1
TGTGCCAGCAGTTTCCGGTCGGACAATGAGCAGTTCTTC
CASSFRSDNEQFF
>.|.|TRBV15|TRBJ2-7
TGTGCCACCAGCAGAGATCTCTTCGGGAGTAACGAGCAGTACTTC
CATSRDLFGSNEQYF
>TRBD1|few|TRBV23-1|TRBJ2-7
TGCGCCAGCAGTCAAAGGCACAGGGGATGGTACGAGCAGTACTTC
CASSQRHRGWYEQYF
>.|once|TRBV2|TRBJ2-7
TGTGCCAGCAGCGAGAGTCGGGACACTAGAAAGTACTTC
CASSESRDTRKYF
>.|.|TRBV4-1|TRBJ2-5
TGCGCCAGCAGCCAGGGGCGGACTGACGGGACCCAGTACTTC
CASSQGRTDGTQYF
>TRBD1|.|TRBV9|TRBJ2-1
TGTGCCAGCAGCGTGGCGGACAGGGGCCATGAGCAGTTCTTC
CASSVADRGHEQFF
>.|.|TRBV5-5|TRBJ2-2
TGTGCCAGCAGCTTAAAGGGCTCGGGGGCCGGGGAGCTGTTTTTT
CASSLKGSGAGELFF
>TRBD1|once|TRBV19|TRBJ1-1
TGTGCCAGTAGTTCTCACCGGGACAGGGATGAAGCTTTCTTT
CASSSHRDRDEAFF
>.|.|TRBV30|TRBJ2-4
TGTGCCTGGAGTGGGGGGAGGCTAGCCAAAAACATTCAGTACTTC
CAWSGGRLAKNIQYF
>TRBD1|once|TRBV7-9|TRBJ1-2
TGTGCCAGCAGCTCACCAGCGACGCAGGGGGCATCTAACTATGGCTACACCTTC
CASSSPATQGASNYGYTF
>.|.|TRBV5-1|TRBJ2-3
TGCGCCAGCAGCTTGGATGGACAGACCACAGATACGCAGTATTTT
CASSLDGQTTDTQYF
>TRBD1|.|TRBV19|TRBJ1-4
TGTGCCAGTAGTATAGCGGGACAGGGGAATGAAAAACTGTTTTTT
CASSIAGQGNEKLFF
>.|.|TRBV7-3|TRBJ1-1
TGTGCCAGCAGCAACAGCATGAACACTGAAGCTTTCTTT
CASSNSMNTEAFF
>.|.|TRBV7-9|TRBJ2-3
TGTGCCAGCAGCTTAGCGAACCGAGGCGCAGATACGCAGTATTTT
CASSLANRGADTQYF
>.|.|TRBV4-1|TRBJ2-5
TGCGCCAGCAGCCAATCCGGGACCCTCCAAGAGACCCAGTACTTC
CASSQSGTLQETQYF
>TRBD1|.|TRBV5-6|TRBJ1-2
TGTGCCAGCAACGCAATCTCGGACAGGGGGTACGGCTACACCTTC
CASNAISDRGYGYTF
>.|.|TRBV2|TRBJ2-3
TGTGCCAGCAGTGAAGCGGGGGCCCGCACAGATACGCAGTATTTT
CASSEAGARTDTQYF
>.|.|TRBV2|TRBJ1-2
TGTGCCAGCAGTGAAGGGCAACCCTTTGTGGGCTACACCTTC
CASSEGQPFVGYTF
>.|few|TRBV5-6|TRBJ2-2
TGTGCCAGCAGCTTGCGACAGGTGAACACCGGGGAGCTGTTTTTT
CASSLRQVNTGELFF
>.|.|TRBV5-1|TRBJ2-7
TGCGCCAGCAGCTTGGAGGGCCCCTACGAGCAGTACTTC
CASSLEGPYEQYF
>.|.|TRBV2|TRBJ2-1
TGTGCCAGCACCCTCACTAGTGCGGACAATGAGCAGTTCTTC
CASTLTSADNEQFF
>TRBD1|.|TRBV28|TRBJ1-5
TGTGCCAGCAGTTCCCACGGACAGGGGTGGCAGCCCCAGCATTTT
CASSSHGQGWQPQHF
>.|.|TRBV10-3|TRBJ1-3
TGTGCCATCACCGGAGGGGGCTCTGGAAACACCATATATTTT
CAITGGGSGNTIYF
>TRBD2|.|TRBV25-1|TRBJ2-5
TGTGCCAGCAGTTCTAGCGGGGGGGGCTTTCGGGAGACCCAGTACTTC
CASSSSGGGFRETQYF
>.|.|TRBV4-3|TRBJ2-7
TGCGCCAGCAGCCAAGGAGGAACAGCTCTGTACTTC
CASSQGGTALYF
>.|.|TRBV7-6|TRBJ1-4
TGTGCCAGCAGCTTCAGCCCAACTAATGAAAAACTGTTTTTT
CASSFSPTNEKLFF
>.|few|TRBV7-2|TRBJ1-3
TGTGCCAGCAGCTTACAGCCCGGAAACACCATATATTTT
CASSLQPGNTIYF
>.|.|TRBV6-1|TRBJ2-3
TGTGCCAGCAGAGAACGACAGGTTTCCCCCACAGATACGCAGTATTTT
CASRERQVSPTDTQYF
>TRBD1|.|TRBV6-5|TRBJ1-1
TGTGCCAGCAGTGGTTACAGGGGGCAGGAGGGTGAAGCTTTCTTT
CASSGYRGQEGEAFF
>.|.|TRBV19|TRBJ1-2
TGTGCCAGCGCTGACGGGACTGGGGCGAGAAATGGCTACACCTTC
CASADGTGARNGYTF
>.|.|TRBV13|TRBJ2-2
TGTGCCAGCAGCTTAGAATCGCCGGGACTGGGGGGCACCGGGGAGCTGTTTTTT
CASSLESPGLGGTGELFF
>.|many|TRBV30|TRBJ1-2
TGTGCCTGGAGTGTACCTTCCGGGGACACCTTC
CAWSVPSGDTF
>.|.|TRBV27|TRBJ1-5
TGTGCCAGCAGTTTCGACACGAGGGGAAATCAGCCCCAGCATTTT
CASSFDTRGNQPQHF